Listed here are 24 T cell receptor beta chains from one sample, sequenced in a study of Ad26.COV2.S vaccination and SARS-CoV-2 variants. Indicated treatment: around 19 received Ad26.COV2.S at low or high dose, single or two shots; several received placebo; per-sample allocation not given. Each sample was drawn 63 days after the first injection (of vaccine or placebo). Profiled with immunoSEQ multiplex PCR; TCRdb holds only in-frame clones, not every one. The sample contains 350,000 to 500,000 clones, roughly 87% of which appear only once. The input for sequencing was peripheral blood, taken in a trial of Ad26.COV2.S vaccine versus placebo. The receptor set was obtained from a person aged 18-60 years who received the Ad26.COV2.S COVID-19 vaccine or a placebo.

The rearrangement links TRBV23-1 to TRBJ2-1; D possibly corresponds to TRBD1 (5 bases). TRBV23-1 is known as an ORF, though its function is uncertain. The V end lost 0 bases, the J end lost 6 bases, and 15 bases lay between the germline ends. The CDR3 is made up of 16 amino acids. Here the CDR3 DNA reads TGCGCCAGCAGTCAATCATCCGACTCCAGGGTCAATGAGCAGTTCTTC. This gives the protein CASSQSSDSRVNEQFF.

The chain has TRBV25-1 and TRBJ1-1; 7 bases fit TRBD1. This CDR3 spans 17 amino acids. Trimming at V came to 4 bases and at J to 4 bases, leaving 15 bases not matched to a gene. Looked up from germline, CDR1 is MGHDK and CDR2 is SYGVNS. Here the CDR3 reads CASSVLSVAGDSTEAFF. The CDR3 region has the DNA TGTGCCAGCAGTGTATTATCGGTGGCGGGGGACAGCACTGAAGCTTTCTTT. The full variable domain, rest sourced from reference TRBV25-1 and TRBJ1-1, is EADIYQTPRYLVIGTGKKITLECSQTMGHDKMYWYQQDPGMELHLIHYSYGVNSTEKGDLSSESTVSRIRTEHFPLTLESARPSHTSQYLCASSVLSVAGDSTEAFFGQGTRLTVV.

The rearrangement links TRBV4-1 to TRBJ2-1; D is possibly TRBD2 (5 bases). V was trimmed by 1 base and J by 7 bases, leaving 11 bases between them. CDR1 is MGHRA and CDR2 is YSYEKL in the germline V gene. The CDR3 runs to 14 residues. The CDR3 loop is CASSQVPGINEQFF. The CDR3 coding sequence is TGCGCCAGCAGCCAAGTCCCCGGGATAAATGAGCAGTTCTTC.

This clone was counted only a few times. V gene TRBV7-9 combines with J gene TRBJ1-5; possibly TRBD1 for D (5 bases). This CDR3 region has 13 residues. CDR1 SEHNR and CDR2 FQNEAQ come from the germline V gene (reference sequence). The V gene lost 4 bases and the J gene lost 5 bases, with 9 bases spanning the gap. In DNA, the CDR3 is TGTGCCAGCAGCTCCGACAGCTATCAGCCCCAGCATTTT. This sequence encodes CASSSDSYQPQHF.

The chain uses TRBV9 and TRBJ2-2, with D perhaps TRBD1 (6 bases). V was shortened by 2 bases and J by 0 bases, with 20 bases between the two germline ends. The CDR3 is 19 residues long. CDR1 is SGDLS, CDR2 YYNGEE, per germline. CDR3 coding DNA: TGTGCCAGCAGCGTGAGACCGGGACAACCTACAGCGAACACCGGGGAGCTGTTTTTT. As protein: CASSVRPGQPTANTGELFF. The full variable domain, with the rest looked up from reference TRBV9 and TRBJ2-2, is DSGVTQTPKHLITATGQRVTLRCSPRSGDLSVYWYQQSLDQGLQFLIQYYNGEERAKGNILERFSAQQFPDLHSELNLSSLELGDSALYFCASSVRPGQPTANTGELFFGEGSRLTVL.

The chain combines TRBV7-2 with TRBJ1-2, with D perhaps TRBD1 (5 bases). V lost 5 bases, J lost 7 bases, and 17 bases lay in between. CDR3 length: 14 amino acids. Germline-derived CDR1 and CDR2 are SGHTA and FQGNSA. CDR3 residues: CASSQKAGVFGYTF. In nucleotides, the CDR3 is TGTGCCAGCAGCCAGAAGGCGGGGGTATTTGGCTACACCTTC.

Comment on this clone: The sample has other DNA sequences that encode this CDR3 too. V gene TRBV14 combines with J gene TRBJ1-2, with TRBD1 as a possible D gene (5 bases). Germline V gives CDR1 SGHDN, CDR2 FVKESK. Trimming removed 2 bases from V and 5 bases from J, with 12 bases in between. This CDR3 spans 14 amino acids. CDR3 nucleotide sequence: TGTGCCAGCAGCCAAACAAGGGGCGGGTATGGCTACACCTTC. Translation: CASSQTRGGYGYTF.

The rearrangement links TRBV18 to TRBJ1-5; possible D gene TRBD1, 6 bases. The CDR3 consists of 14 residues. Germline-derived CDR1 and CDR2 are KGHSH and LQKENI. V lost 5 bases, J lost 8 bases, and 16 bases lay in between. Written as DNA, the CDR3 is TGTGCCAGCTCAAGACGTGCCGAGGGGGAGCCCCAGCATTTT. Amino acid sequence: CASSRRAEGEPQHF.

The genes are TRBV29-1 and TRBJ2-3; D is perhaps TRBD1 or TRBD2 (5 bases each). CDR3 length: 18 amino acids. V lost 2 bases and J lost 0, with 21 bases in between. In germline, CDR1 is SQVTM, CDR2 ANQGSEA. The CDR3 here is CSVERPGALNPSTDTQYF. The CDR3 region has the DNA TGCAGCGTTGAACGGCCCGGGGCTCTAAATCCTAGCACAGATACGCAGTATTTT.

This clone was detected only a few times. The chain has TRBV7-9 and TRBJ2-6; the match to TRBD1 covers 7 bases. With 5 bases clipped from V and 2 bases from J, the junction kept 6 bases outside the gene matches. The CDR3 is 16 residues long. Germline V gene lookup returns CDR1 SEHNR and CDR2 FQNEAQ (reference sequence). CDR3 protein: CASSLYTGAGANVLTF. Here the CDR3 DNA reads TGTGCCAGCAGCCTCTACACAGGGGCTGGGGCCAACGTCCTGACTTTC.

The V call is TRBV10-3, the J call TRBJ1-5; a weak D match, TRBD1 (5 bases). The CDR3 contains 15 residues. Trimming stripped 2 bases from V and 6 bases from J, with 14 bases between. The germline CDR1 and CDR2 sequences are ENHRY and SYGVKD. CDR3: CAISERQGGGQPQHF. In nucleotides, the CDR3 is TGTGCCATCAGTGAGAGGCAGGGAGGTGGTCAGCCCCAGCATTTT.

A word on this clone: The identical CDR3 is also encoded by other nucleotide sequences in the sample. V usage is TRBV7-9 and J usage is TRBJ1-1; D may be TRBD1 (5 bases). CDR3 length equals 13 residues. V was trimmed by 3 bases and J by 5 bases, leaving 10 bases between them. CDR1 and CDR2 from the germline V gene are SEHNR and FQNEAQ (reference sequence). This CDR3 is CASSFAGGTEAFF. CDR3 bases: TGTGCCAGCAGCTTCGCCGGGGGAACTGAAGCTTTCTTT. The whole variable domain, remainder taken from reference TRBV7-9 and TRBJ1-1, is DTGVSQNPRHKITKRGQNVTFRCDPISEHNRLYWYRQTLGQGPEFLTYFQNEAQLEKSRLLSDRFSAERPKGSFSTLEIQRTEQGDSAMYLCASSFAGGTEAFFGQGTRLTVV.

This clone was seen just once. The chain recombines TRBV6-6 with TRBJ1-6, with 7 nucleotides matching TRBD1. This CDR3 contains 12 residues. V shed 8 bases and J 9 bases; nucleotides not matched to a gene: 4. The V gene's germline CDR1 is MNHNY and CDR2 SVGAGI (reference sequence). CDR3 amino acids: CASGTGVSPLHF. As DNA, the CDR3 is TGTGCCAGCGGCACAGGGGTTTCACCCCTCCACTTT.

V usage is TRBV13 and J usage is TRBJ2-7, with D possibly being TRBD2 (5 bases). The germline V gene encodes CDR1 PRHDT and CDR2 FYEKMQ (reference sequence). V was pared by 5 bases and J by 1 base, with 12 bases between. The CDR3 consists of 14 residues. Here the CDR3 reads CASSRREGSYEQYF. CDR3 sequence (DNA): TGTGCCAGCAGCCGCAGAGAGGGTTCCTACGAGCAGTACTTC.

The genes are TRBV5-4 and TRBJ2-7, with D maybe TRBD1 (6 bases). The CDR3 has 13 residues. CDR1 is SGHNT and CDR2 is YYREEE in the germline V gene (reference sequence). Trimming shortened V by 4 bases and J by 5 bases, and 13 bases separated the two germline ends. The CDR3 sequence: CASSAGVPNEQYF. Written as DNA, the CDR3 is TGTGCCAGCAGCGCAGGGGTTCCCAACGAGCAGTACTTC.

This rearrangement joins TRBV3-1 (or the pseudogene TRBV3-2) to TRBJ1-2, with TRBD1 identical over 8 bases. Unmatched junction bases numbered 6, after V lost 5 bases and J lost 4 bases. Per germline, CDR1 LGHDT and CDR2 YNNKEL (reference sequence). CDR3 length equals 14 residues. The CDR3 sequence is CASSGVQGGYGYTF. The CDR3 DNA follows: TGTGCCAGCAGCGGTGTACAGGGGGGCTATGGCTACACCTTC.

V usage is TRBV9 and J usage is TRBJ2-1; 7 bases are shared with TRBD2. This CDR3 is built from 14 residues. Germline V gives CDR1 SGDLS, CDR2 YYNGEE. The trim removed 0 bases at V and 15 bases at J, leaving 12 bases unmatched. CDR3 DNA sequence: TGTGCCAGCAGCGTAGACGGCTTTACTAGCGTGTTGTTCTTC. This encodes CASSVDGFTSVLFF.

The genes are TRBV18 and TRBJ2-5; 8 bases agree with TRBD1. Trimming at V came to 3 bases and at J to 5 bases, leaving 11 bases not matched to a gene. The CDR3 spans 16 residues. CDR1 and CDR2 (germline): KGHSH, LQKENI. The CDR3 sequence: CASSPTAGGSGETQYF. For the CDR3, the DNA is TGTGCCAGCTCACCGACGGCAGGGGGCTCGGGGGAGACCCAGTACTTC.

The chain is built from TRBV4-1 and TRBJ2-5, with D perhaps TRBD2 (6 bases). V was cut by 0 bases and J by 4 bases, with 18 bases left in between. The V gene's germline CDR1 is MGHRA and CDR2 YSYEKL. This CDR3 region has 17 residues. The chain's CDR3 is CASSQEVFRGTGETQYF. DNA of the CDR3: TGCGCCAGCAGCCAAGAAGTGTTTCGGGGGACGGGAGAGACCCAGTACTTC.

The chain has TRBV27 and TRBJ2-5; D is undetermined. The germline V and J ends were trimmed by 4 bases and 1 base, with 22 bases remaining between them. This CDR3 region has 18 residues. CDR1 is MNHEY, CDR2 SMNVEV, per germline (reference sequence). In DNA form, the CDR3 reads TGTGCCAGCAGTTCTACGACGGAACCCATTATTGGCCAAGAGACCCAGTACTTC. This encodes CASSSTTEPIIGQETQYF.

J is TRBJ2-1 and V is TRBV6-2 or TRBV6-3, with D possibly TRBD1 on 5 matching bases. Trimming cost V 4 bases and J 6 bases, with 10 bases left between them. The CDR3 runs to 13 residues. Per the germline V gene, CDR1 is MNHEY and CDR2 is SVGEGT. Here the CDR3 DNA reads TGTGCCAGCAGTTCTCCGACAGTCAATGAGCAGTTCTTC. It translates to CASSSPTVNEQFF.

This sequence joins TRBV6-5 and TRBJ2-7; 8 bases are a match to TRBD1. Looked up from germline, CDR1 is MNHEY and CDR2 is SVGAGI. V lost 4 bases, J lost 6 bases, and 2 bases stayed unmatched. This CDR3 has 12 amino acids. The CDR3 loop is CASSSGGSEQYV. DNA for the CDR3: TGTGCCAGCAGTTCAGGGGGCAGCGAGCAGTACGTC.

The chain joins TRBV19 to TRBJ1-2; D unclear. The CDR3 covers 15 residues. V was pared by 10 bases and J by 4 bases, with 22 bases between. Germline V lookup: CDR1 LNHDA, CDR2 SQIVND (reference sequence). In DNA, the CDR3 is TGTGCCACTCGATTAGGCGGAGAGAAGTCCTATGGCTACACCTTC. Its translation: CATRLGGEKSYGYTF.

The chain links TRBV4-3 to TRBJ2-2; 7 bases align to TRBD1. The V gene's germline CDR1 is LGHNA and CDR2 YSLEER. This CDR3 is 16 amino acids long. V shed 2 bases and J 2 bases; nucleotides not matched to a gene: 5. The CDR3 is CASSQFLGGNTGELFF. The CDR3 bases are TGCGCCAGCAGCCAATTTTTAGGGGGCAACACCGGGGAGCTGTTTTTT.